This is a list of T cell receptor beta chains from one sample in a study of blood T cell repertoires in COVID-19. Assay used: immunoSEQ multiplex PCR; TCRdb lists only in-frame clones, some missing. The table has about 46,000 clones, roughly nine tenths seen once. The sample comprised PBMCs or T cells enriched from blood (not recorded which). These receptors came from a woman aged 45-60 years who had recovered from COVID-19. The CDR3 runs from the conserved cysteine through the conserved F or W. The D gene is left open where the match is weak. Size tells how often a clone was seen (once, few, many) or the class of an expanded clone, and some rows leave it out.

d_call j_call clone_size v_call cdr3_aa cdr3_nt
TRBD2 TRBJ2-1 NA TRBV4-2 CASSQASGGSISNEQFF TGTGCCAGCAGCCAAGCTAGCGGGGGTTCGATTTCGAATGAGCAGTTCTTC
NA TRBJ1-2 NA TRBV16 CASSLQSNYGYTF TGTGCCAGCAGCCTACAGTCTAACTATGGCTACACCTTC
TRBD1 TRBJ2-5 few TRBV12-3/TRBV12-4 CASSRGQGETQYF TGTGCCAGCAGCCGTGGACAGGGGGAGACCCAGTACTTC
TRBD1 TRBJ2-2 NA TRBV27 CASSFGTGGRTGELFF TGTGCCAGCAGTTTTGGGACAGGGGGGCGGACCGGGGAGCTGTTTTTT
NA TRBJ1-2 NA TRBV7-2 CASSSGGEWGRYGYTF TGTGCCAGCAGCTCCGGGGGGGAGTGGGGGCGCTATGGCTACACCTTC
NA TRBJ2-3 NA TRBV28 CASSLGGIGPDTQYF TGTGCCAGCAGTTTAGGCGGGATCGGTCCAGATACGCAGTATTTT
NA TRBJ2-1 NA TRBV5-6 CASSLVQSRVNEQFF TGTGCCAGCAGCTTGGTTCAGTCCCGGGTCAATGAGCAGTTCTTC
TRBD2 TRBJ2-3 NA TRBV5-4 CASSSGLAEMTQYF TGTGCCAGCAGCTCCGGACTAGCGGAGATGACGCAGTATTTT
NA TRBJ1-6 NA TRBV9 CASSAGGRGSAGSPLHF TGTGCCAGCAGCGCAGGAGGGAGAGGGTCCGCGGGCTCACCCCTCCACTTT
NA TRBJ2-3 NA TRBV28 CASSLPSSTDTQYF TGTGCCAGCAGCCTCCCCTCTAGCACAGATACGCAGTATTTT
NA TRBJ2-7 NA TRBV5-1 CASSLFGQIGYEQYF TGCGCCAGCAGCTTGTTTGGGCAGATCGGCTACGAGCAGTACTTC
TRBD1 TRBJ2-7 once TRBV7-8 CASSVGTAYRYEQYF TGTGCCAGCAGCGTCGGGACAGCTTATCGTTACGAGCAGTACTTC
NA TRBJ1-5 NA TRBV18 CASLPARNQPQHF TGTGCCAGCTTACCAGCCAGAAATCAGCCCCAGCATTTT
NA TRBJ1-4 NA TRBV5-4 CASSSRTELANEKLFF TGTGCCAGCAGCTCAAGGACAGAATTGGCTAATGAAAAACTGTTTTTT
TRBD1 TRBJ2-7 NA TRBV18 CASSPGTEPYEQYF TGTGCCAGCTCACCAGGGACAGAACCCTACGAGCAGTACTTC
NA TRBJ1-6 once TRBV28 CASSLRVASPLHF TGTGCCAGCAGTTTGAGGGTGGCATCACCCCTCCACTTT
NA TRBJ1-2 NA TRBV2 CASSTQGNYGYTF TGTGCCAGCAGTACCCAGGGCAACTATGGCTACACCTTC
TRBD1 TRBJ2-7 NA TRBV28 CASSSSWQGAIEQYF TGTGCCAGCAGTTCGTCCTGGCAGGGGGCCATCGAGCAGTACTTC
NA TRBJ2-2 once TRBV11-3 CASSFYVSGELFF TGTGCCAGCAGCTTTTACGTCAGCGGGGAGCTGTTTTTT
TRBD1 TRBJ2-2 NA TRBV27 CASRSRGQENTGELFF TGTGCCAGCAGATCCAGGGGACAGGAGAACACCGGGGAGCTGTTTTTT
NA TRBJ1-2 NA TRBV9 CASSRTVAGGDYGYTF TGTGCCAGCAGCCGAACCGTCGCAGGCGGGGACTATGGCTACACCTTC
NA TRBJ1-2 NA TRBV2 CASRPTSSSGYGYTF TGTGCCAGCAGACCCACGAGCTCGAGCGGCTATGGCTACACCTTC
NA TRBJ1-1 once TRBV4-2 CASSHDGKNTEAFF TGTGCCAGCAGCCATGACGGGAAGAACACTGAAGCTTTCTTT
TRBD2 TRBJ2-2 NA TRBV27 CASKGLVGLNTGELFF TGTGCCAGCAAGGGACTAGTGGGTTTGAACACCGGGGAGCTGTTTTTT
TRBD2 TRBJ2-7 NA TRBV3-1/TRBV3-2 CASSQERGEIYEQYF TGTGCCAGCAGCCAAGAGCGGGGGGAAATCTACGAGCAGTACTTC
TRBD2 TRBJ2-7 NA TRBV7-2 CASNPSGSLHEQYF TGTGCCAGCAACCCTAGCGGGAGCTTGCACGAGCAGTACTTC
TRBD2 TRBJ2-1 NA TRBV19 CASSGGDQSSYNEQFF TGTGCCAGTAGCGGGGGGGATCAAAGCTCCTACAATGAGCAGTTCTTC
TRBD1 TRBJ1-5 NA TRBV6-5 CASRRQGNQPQHF TGTGCCAGCAGGAGACAGGGGAATCAGCCCCAGCATTTT
NA TRBJ2-3 NA TRBV19 CASSIPGGTDTQYF TGTGCCAGTAGTATTCCCGGGGGCACAGATACGCAGTATTTT
NA TRBJ1-3 NA TRBV3-1/TRBV3-2 CASSQAGADTIYF TGTGCCAGCAGCCAAGCAGGGGCGGACACCATATATTTT
NA TRBJ2-1 NA TRBV7-9 CASSLALGRIHEQFF TGTGCCAGCAGCTTAGCGCTCGGCAGGATTCATGAGCAGTTCTTC
TRBD1 TRBJ1-3 NA TRBV5-1 CASSPGQAGNTIYF TGCGCCAGCAGCCCCGGACAGGCTGGAAACACCATATATTTT
NA TRBJ1-3 NA TRBV4-3 CASSQDQGGTGNTIYF TGCGCCAGCAGCCAAGATCAGGGAGGTACTGGAAACACCATATATTTT
NA TRBJ1-6 NA TRBV2 CASRMSTTGYSPLHF TGTGCCAGCCGAATGAGTACGACAGGCTATTCACCCCTCCACTTT
NA TRBJ2-2 NA TRBV5-5 CASGGHTGELFF TGTGCCAGCGGAGGACACACCGGGGAGCTGTTTTTT